The T cell receptor beta chain under discussion was sequenced for a study of beta chain features in type 1 diabetes. Whole-study findings and limits: TCRB CDR3 length was moderately but significantly reduced in all four CD4+ subsets of Type 1 diabetes patients. Unsettled here was the matter of whether HLA type influences TCRB rearrangement.

Trimming at V came to 9 bases and at J to 6 bases, leaving 14 bases not matched to a gene. The germline CDR1 and CDR2 sequences are LNHDA and SQIVND (reference sequence). The CDR3 consists of 16 residues. Every isolated RNA sample was fully reverse transcribed, so sequencing captured expressed TCRB transcripts. The protocol was immunoSEQ multiplex PCR, while the TCRdb copy is restricted to in-frame clones and leaves out a portion. Of hundreds of thousands of clones in the sample, 15% were seen once. This clone showed up just a few times. The antigen is unknown. V is TRBV19 and J is TRBJ2-2; 9 bases match TRBD1. The sequenced sample was naive CD4+ T cells from blood. This clonotype originated in a man younger than 35 with type 1 diabetes. The CDR3 DNA reads as TGTGCCAGCTATAAACAGGGGGCAGGCTCGGCCGGGGAGCTGTTTTTT. Protein product: CASYKQGAGSAGELFF.